The clone carrying this T cell receptor (beta chain) occurred a few times. The entry originates in a study of a mutant IDH1 vaccine in newly diagnosed glioma. Assay used: immunoSEQ multiplex PCR; TCRdb lists only in-frame clones, some missing. This sample has about 92,000 clones, with over 75% found just once. The time point denotes: baseline, week 1 (first vaccination visit). Indicated treatment: pre-vaccination baseline after standard-of-care therapy. Trimming removed 2 bases from V and 6 bases from J, with 11 bases in between. Looked up from germline, CDR1 is SGHTA and CDR2 is FQGNSA. CDR3 size: 13 residues.

The gene calls are TRBV7-2 and TRBJ2-7; D is possibly TRBD2 (6 bases). This TCR was recovered from a man aged 35 to 55 with glioma. Sequenced here: PBMCs, sampled from a glioma patient treated with radiotherapy, temozolomide or both. The CDR3 DNA is TGTGCCAGCAGCTTACCGGGGGAGATCGAGCAGTACTTC. Residues: CASSLPGEIEQYF.